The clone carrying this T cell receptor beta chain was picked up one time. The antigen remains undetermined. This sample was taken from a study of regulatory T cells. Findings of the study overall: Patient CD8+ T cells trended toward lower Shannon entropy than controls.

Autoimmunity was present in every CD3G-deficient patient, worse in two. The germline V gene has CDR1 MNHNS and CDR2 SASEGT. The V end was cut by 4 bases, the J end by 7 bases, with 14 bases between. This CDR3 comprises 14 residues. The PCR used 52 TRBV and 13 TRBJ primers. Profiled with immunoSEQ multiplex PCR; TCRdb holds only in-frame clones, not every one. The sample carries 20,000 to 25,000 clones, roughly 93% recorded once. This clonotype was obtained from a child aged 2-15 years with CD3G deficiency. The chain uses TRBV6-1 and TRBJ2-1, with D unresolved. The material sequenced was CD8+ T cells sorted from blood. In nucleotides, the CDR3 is TGTGCCAGCAGTGGATATGGAACCCAGAATGAGCAGTTCTTC. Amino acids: CASSGYGTQNEQFF.